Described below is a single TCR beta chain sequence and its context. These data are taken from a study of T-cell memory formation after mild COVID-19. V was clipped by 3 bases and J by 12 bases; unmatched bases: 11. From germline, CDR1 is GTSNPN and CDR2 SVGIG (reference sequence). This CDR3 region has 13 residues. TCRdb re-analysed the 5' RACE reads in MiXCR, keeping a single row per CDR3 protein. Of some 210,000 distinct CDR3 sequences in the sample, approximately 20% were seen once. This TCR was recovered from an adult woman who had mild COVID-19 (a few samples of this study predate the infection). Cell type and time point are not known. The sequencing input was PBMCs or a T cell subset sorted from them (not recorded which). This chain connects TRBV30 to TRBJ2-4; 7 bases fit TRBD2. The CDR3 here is CAWRVPAGASQYF. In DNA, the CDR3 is TGTGCCTGGAGGGTACCTGCGGGAGCGAGTCAGTACTTC.